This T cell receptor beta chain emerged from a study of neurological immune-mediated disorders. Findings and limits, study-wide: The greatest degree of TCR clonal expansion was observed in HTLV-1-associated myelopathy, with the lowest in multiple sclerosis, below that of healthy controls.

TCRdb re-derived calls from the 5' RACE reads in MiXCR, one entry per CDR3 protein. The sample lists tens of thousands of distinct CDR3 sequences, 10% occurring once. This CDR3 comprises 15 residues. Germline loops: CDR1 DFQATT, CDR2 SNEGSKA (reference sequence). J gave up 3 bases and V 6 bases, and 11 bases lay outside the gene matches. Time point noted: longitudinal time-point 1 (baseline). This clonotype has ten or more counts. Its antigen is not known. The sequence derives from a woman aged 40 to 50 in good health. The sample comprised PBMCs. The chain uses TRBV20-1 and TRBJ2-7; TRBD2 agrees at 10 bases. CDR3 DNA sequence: TGCAGTGCGGCCCATAGCGGGGGGACCGACTACGAGCAGTACTTC. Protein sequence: CSAAHSGGTDYEQYF.